Here is one TCR beta chain with its context. Its specificity is not known. Repertoires were generated with immunoSEQ multiplex PCR, while TCRdb's copy carries only in-frame clones and drops some. The sample lists some 100,000 clones; roughly 86% were seen once. Unmatched junction bases numbered 2, after V lost 0 bases and J lost 2 bases. Germline lookup yields CDR1 SGHRS and CDR2 YFSETQ. The CDR3 spans 15 residues. This record comes from a study of T cell responses to AZD1222 COVID-19 vaccine. Points from the study as a whole: Regions 160-218 and 743-854 dominated among vaccine-associated CD4 TCRs spanning spike. Spike-specific TCR repertoires showed rising breadth and depth after two AZD1222 doses. Targets within unmutated variant regions were reportedly found for nearly half of spike-specific TCRs.

Doses given second, at about 4 or about 12 weeks, were pooled. The receptor was derived from an adult who received the AZD1222 COVID-19 vaccine. This sequence joins TRBV5-1 and TRBJ2-5, with 9 bases identical to TRBD2. The sample was peripheral blood, taken 28 days after the second AZD1222 dose. DNA for the CDR3: TGCGCCAGCAGCTTGGTTAGCGGGAGACAAGAGACCCAGTACTTC. Translating it yields CASSLVSGRQETQYF. Full variable domain (remainder filled in from reference TRBV5-1 and TRBJ2-5): KAGVTQTPRYLIKTRGQQVTLSCSPISGHRSVSWYQQTPGQGLQFLFEYFSETQRNKGNFPGRFSGRQFSNSRSEMNVSTLELGDSALYLCASSLVSGRQETQYFGPGTRLLVL.